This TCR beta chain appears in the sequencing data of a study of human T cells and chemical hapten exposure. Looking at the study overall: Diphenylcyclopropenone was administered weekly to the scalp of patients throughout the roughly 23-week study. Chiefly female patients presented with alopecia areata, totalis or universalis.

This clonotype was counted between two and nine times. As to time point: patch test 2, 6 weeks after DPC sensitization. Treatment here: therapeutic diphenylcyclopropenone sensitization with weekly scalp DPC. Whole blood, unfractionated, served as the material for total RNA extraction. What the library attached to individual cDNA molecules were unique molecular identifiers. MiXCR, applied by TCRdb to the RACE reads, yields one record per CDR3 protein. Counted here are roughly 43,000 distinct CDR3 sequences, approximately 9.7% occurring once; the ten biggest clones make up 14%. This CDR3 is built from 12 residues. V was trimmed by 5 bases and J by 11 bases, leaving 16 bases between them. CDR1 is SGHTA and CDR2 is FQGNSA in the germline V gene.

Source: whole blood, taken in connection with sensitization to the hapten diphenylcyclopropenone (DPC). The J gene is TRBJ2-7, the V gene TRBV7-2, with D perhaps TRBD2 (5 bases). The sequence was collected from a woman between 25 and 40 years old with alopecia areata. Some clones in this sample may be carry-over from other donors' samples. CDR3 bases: TGTGCCAGCAGCCCCGACACGAGGGTGGAGTACTTC. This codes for CASSPDTRVEYF.